These T cell receptor beta chains were read from a single sample in a study of blood T cell repertoires in COVID-19. Produced via immunoSEQ multiplex PCR; TCRdb's table is partial and in-frame only. Counted here are 110,000 or so clones, around 84% occurring once; the ten biggest clones make up around an eighth. Sequencing was done on a sample of peripheral blood. The origin of the receptors is a human donor in a cohort sampled during active COVID-19. The CDR3 runs from the conserved cysteine through the conserved F or W. A D gene is named only where the DNA matches it firmly. Size is omitted from some rows. Given values are once, few, many or a class for expanded clones.

>TRBD1|TRBV2|TRBJ1-5|NA
TGTGCCAGCAGCTCCGGGACAGCGTATAGCAATCAGCCCCAGCATTTT
CASSSGTAYSNQPQHF
>NA|TRBV3-1/TRBV3-2|TRBJ1-4|NA
TGTGCCAGCAGCCAAGATGGGGGGGCTCTTAATGAAAAACTGTTTTTT
CASSQDGGALNEKLFF
>TRBD2|TRBV2|TRBJ2-3|NA
TGTGCCAGCAGTCGACTAGCGGGGGTCACAGATACGCAGTATTTT
CASSRLAGVTDTQYF
>NA|TRBV5-1|TRBJ2-1|NA
TGCGCCAGCCGCAGGCGGGACTCCCGATCCTACAATGAGCAGTTCTTC
CASRRRDSRSYNEQFF
>NA|TRBV5-1|TRBJ2-1|once
TGCGCCAGCAGTTGGGAGCCGAACAATGAGCAGTTCTTC
CASSWEPNNEQFF
>NA|TRBV7-6|TRBJ1-5|NA
TGTGCCAGCAGCCGACAACCAGGGGTGGAGGAGCCCCAGCATTTT
CASSRQPGVEEPQHF
>NA|TRBV4-3|TRBJ1-1|NA
TGCGCCAGCAGCCAAGATCCGAACAGGTTCACTGAAGCTTTCTTT
CASSQDPNRFTEAFF
>NA|TRBV9|TRBJ1-3|NA
TGTGCCAGCGGGGACACCTCTCCGGGGGGAAACACCATATATTTT
CASGDTSPGGNTIYF
>NA|TRBV11-2|TRBJ2-7|NA
TGTGCCAGCAGCTTATCGACAGTTCCTTACGAGCAGTACTTC
CASSLSTVPYEQYF
>TRBD1|TRBV19|TRBJ1-5|NA
TGTGCCAGTAGTGAGACAGGGCCCTATCAGCCCCAGCATTTT
CASSETGPYQPQHF
>NA|TRBV3-1/TRBV3-2|TRBJ1-4|NA
TGTGCCAGCAGCCAGGTTAACAGGGATCTGTTTTTT
CASSQVNRDLFF
>TRBD1|TRBV7-2|TRBJ2-7|few
TGTGCCAGCAGCTCCCAGACAGGGAATAACGGCGAGCAGTACTTC
CASSSQTGNNGEQYF
>TRBD2|TRBV24-1|TRBJ2-3|once
TGTGCCACCAGTGATACCGTGGCGGGGGGTTCTAGCACAGATACGCAGTATTTT
CATSDTVAGGSSTDTQYF
>TRBD1|TRBV29-1|TRBJ2-7|NA
TGCAGCGTCGCCCGGGACAGGGACTTCTACGAGCAGTACTTC
CSVARDRDFYEQYF
>TRBD1|TRBV5-1|TRBJ2-3|NA
TGCGCCAGCAGCTTGGAGGGGGCGCGTGATACGCAGTATTTT
CASSLEGARDTQYF
>TRBD2|TRBV10-3|TRBJ2-7|few
TGTGCCATCAGTGACCTAGCGGGGGGTCTTTCCTCCTACGAGCAGTACTTC
CAISDLAGGLSSYEQYF
>TRBD1|TRBV2|TRBJ1-5|NA
TGTGCCAGCAGAACCGGGACAGGGGGGGATCAGCCCCAGCATTTT
CASRTGTGGDQPQHF
>TRBD1|TRBV6-2/TRBV6-3|TRBJ2-7|few
TGTGCCAGCAGCCGCCGGACAGGGTACAACGAGCAGTACTTC
CASSRRTGYNEQYF
>TRBD2|TRBV3-1/TRBV3-2|TRBJ2-3|NA
TGTGCCAGCAGCCAGGGCCCCTCGGCGGGGGGGAGGGATACGCAGTATTTT
CASSQGPSAGGRDTQYF
>NA|TRBV10-3|TRBJ2-1|NA
TGTGCCATCAGTGCGGCGGAGAGTGAGCAGTTCTTC
CAISAAESEQFF
>TRBD1|TRBV3-1/TRBV3-2|TRBJ1-2|NA
TGTGCCAGCAGCCCCCGAGGGGCAGGGGGATATGGCTACACCTTC
CASSPRGAGGYGYTF
>NA|TRBV15|TRBJ1-5|NA
TGTGCCACCAGCAGCAGAACAGGGATGGAGATTTATAGCAATCAGCCCCAGCATTTT
CATSSRTGMEIYSNQPQHF
>NA|TRBV9|TRBJ2-1|NA
TGTGCCAGCAGCTCCGGGGGAACCAATGAGCAGTTCTTC
CASSSGGTNEQFF
>TRBD1|TRBV19|TRBJ1-5|NA
TGTGCCAGTAGTATGGCCGGGACAGGCTATAGCAATCAGCCCCAGCATTTT
CASSMAGTGYSNQPQHF
>NA|TRBV28|TRBJ1-2|NA
TGTGCCAGCAGTTTCCCGGGGGAATATGGCTACACCTTC
CASSFPGEYGYTF
>NA|TRBV9|TRBJ1-6|once
TGTGCCAGCAGCGCTCGGTCCTATAATTCACCCCTCCACTTT
CASSARSYNSPLHF
>TRBD1|TRBV5-6|TRBJ2-1|NA
TGTGCCAGCAGCTTACCCGGGACAGGGTCTCGGGATGAGCAGTTCTTC
CASSLPGTGSRDEQFF
>TRBD1|TRBV6-5|TRBJ2-7|NA
TGTGCCAGCAGTCGGGACAGGCTGGTGAGCTACGAGCAGTACTTC
CASSRDRLVSYEQYF
>NA|TRBV5-6|TRBJ2-3|once
TGTGCCAGCAGCTTGGATGGGCAGGGGACAGATACGCAGTATTTT
CASSLDGQGTDTQYF
>TRBD2|TRBV15|TRBJ2-7|NA
TGTGCCACCTCTCGGGAGGGCTACGAGCAGTACTTC
CATSREGYEQYF
>NA|TRBV5-1|TRBJ1-3|NA
TGCGCCAGCAGCTGGTCGGAACAGGGCTCTGGAAACACCATATATTTT
CASSWSEQGSGNTIYF
>NA|TRBV6-5|TRBJ1-2|NA
TGTGCCAGCAACCCATTATTGGGAGTCAAAGATGGCTACACCTTC
CASNPLLGVKDGYTF
>TRBD1|TRBV3-1/TRBV3-2|TRBJ1-5|NA
TGTGCCAGCAGCCAGGGGACAGGGCTTAATCAGCCCCAGCATTTT
CASSQGTGLNQPQHF
>TRBD2|TRBV6-5|TRBJ2-1|NA
TGTGCCAGCACCAGGGCTAGCGGGGGCAACAATGAGCAGTTCTTC
CASTRASGGNNEQFF
>NA|TRBV11-2|TRBJ1-4|NA
TGTGCCAGCAGCCCACAGGGTGCCCACGAAAAACTGTTTTTT
CASSPQGAHEKLFF
>TRBD1|TRBV11-3|TRBJ1-5|NA
TGTGCCAGCAGCTTAGATTGTGTGGGACAGGGGGCCGATCAGCCCCAGCATTTT
CASSLDCVGQGADQPQHF
>NA|TRBV29-1|TRBJ1-1|NA
TGCAGCGTTGACAGGGGGAACACTGAAGCTTTCTTT
CSVDRGNTEAFF
>TRBD2|TRBV5-1|TRBJ2-7|NA
TGCGCCAGCAGCACCGGGACTAGCGGGGAGATCCATTCCGAGCAGTACTTC
CASSTGTSGEIHSEQYF
>NA|TRBV7-8|TRBJ1-1|NA
TGTGCCAGCAGCCGGGCGGGGGGCACTGAAGCTTTCTTT
CASSRAGGTEAFF
>NA|TRBV19|TRBJ2-3|NA
TGTGCCAGTACCACCATGCCGGGAGATACGCAGTATTTT
CASTTMPGDTQYF
>NA|TRBV27|TRBJ1-2|NA
TGTGCCAGCAGTTCTTTTGGGGCAGGTAACTATGGCTACACCTTC
CASSSFGAGNYGYTF
>NA|TRBV12-3/TRBV12-4|TRBJ2-1|NA
TGTGCCAGCAGTTTCCAAAATGAGCAGTTCTTC
CASSFQNEQFF
>TRBD2|TRBV6-2/TRBV6-3|TRBJ2-5|NA
TGTGCCAGCAGCCCCGGGACTAGTTATTATGAGACCCAGTACTTC
CASSPGTSYYETQYF
>TRBD1|TRBV9|TRBJ2-7|NA
TGTGCCAGCGGTCCGGGACAGTCAACCTACGAGCAGTACTTC
CASGPGQSTYEQYF
>NA|TRBV20-1|TRBJ1-1|NA
TGCAGTACTGGACAGTCGGTCCGGGCCTTT
CSTGQSVRAF
>NA|TRBV9|TRBJ2-2|NA
TGTGCCAGCAGCGCCCGCGGGGAGCTGTTTTTT
CASSARGELFF
>NA|TRBV10-3|TRBJ2-2|NA
TGTGCCATCAGGACAAGCAGGGGAAACACCGGGGAGCTGTTTTTT
CAIRTSRGNTGELFF
>NA|TRBV11-3|TRBJ2-1|NA
TGTGCCAGCAGCTTAAGGGCAGGGTGGGGTGAGCAGTTCTTC
CASSLRAGWGEQFF
>TRBD2|TRBV7-8|TRBJ2-7|few
TGTGCCAGCAGCTTAATGCGGGGGGATTACGAGCAGTACTTC
CASSLMRGDYEQYF
>NA|TRBV5-6|TRBJ2-7|NA
TGTGCCAGCAGCTTGTGGGGGCCAACCTACGAGCAGTACTTC
CASSLWGPTYEQYF
>TRBD1|TRBV10-1|TRBJ1-5|NA
TGCGCCACCGGACAGGGCAATCAGCCCCAGCATTTT
CATGQGNQPQHF
>NA|TRBV12-3/TRBV12-4|TRBJ1-5|few
TGTGCCAGCAGTTACAGGGTGGGTCAGCCCCAGCATTTT
CASSYRVGQPQHF
>NA|TRBV21-1|TRBJ2-4|once
TGTGCCAGCAGCAAAGGGGCCCAACGCTGTTGGGGGAGGAACATTCAGTACTTC
CASSKGAQRCWGRNIQYF
>NA|TRBV7-2|TRBJ2-1|NA
TGTGCCAGCAGCTGGGGCCCTGCCAATGAGCAGTTCTTC
CASSWGPANEQFF
>NA|TRBV10-3|TRBJ1-1|NA
TGTGCCATCAGTGAGTCCCACAGCCTGAACACTGAAGCTTTCTTT
CAISESHSLNTEAFF
>NA|TRBV7-9|TRBJ2-3|NA
TGTGCCAGCAGCTTAGATCAGGGTACAGATACGCAGTATTTT
CASSLDQGTDTQYF
>TRBD1|TRBV9|TRBJ2-5|NA
TGTGCCAGCAGCCTAGGACAGGGGGCGAAAGAGACCCAGTACTTC
CASSLGQGAKETQYF
>TRBD1|TRBV7-9|TRBJ1-4|few
TGTGCCAGCAGCCCCCCCCGGACAGGGGGTGAAAAACTGTTTTTT
CASSPPRTGGEKLFF
>TRBD2|TRBV27|TRBJ2-1|NA
TGTGCCAGCAGTTTACAAGCGGGGGGATACAATGAGCAGTTCTTC
CASSLQAGGYNEQFF
>NA|TRBV5-1|TRBJ2-3|NA
TGCGCCAGCAGCTTTAAGCCTACCAATAGCACAGATACGCAGTATTTT
CASSFKPTNSTDTQYF